Listed below are T cell receptor beta chains from one sample, sequenced in a study of blood T cell repertoires in COVID-19. Libraries were prepared by immunoSEQ multiplex PCR; TCRdb keeps only in-frame clonotypes and omits some of them. The table lists about 360,000 clones, approximately 89% of them singletons, with around 1.9% in the top ten. The sequenced material came from PBMCs or T cells enriched from blood (not recorded which). The receptors derive from a man between 40 and 49 years old in a cohort exposed to, infected with or recovered from COVID-19 (not recorded which). Both conserved end residues are part of each CDR3. A D gene is named only where the DNA matches it firmly.

>TRBJ2-2|TRBV5-1|NA
TGCGCCAGCAGCTTGGATGACGGAAGCAGGGCCGGGGAGCTGTTTTTT
CASSLDDGSRAGELFF
>TRBJ2-3|TRBV19|TRBD1
TGTGCCAGTAGTGCACAACCGGGACAGGGGTATACGCAGTATTTT
CASSAQPGQGYTQYF
>TRBJ1-5|TRBV6-4|NA
TGTGCCAGCAGTGACTCGAGAGTTTATCAGCCCCAGCATTTT
CASSDSRVYQPQHF
>TRBJ2-7|TRBV5-1|TRBD2
TGCGCCAGCAGCTTGGGAGCGGGGCCGGGCTACGAGCAGTACTTC
CASSLGAGPGYEQYF
>TRBJ2-5|TRBV7-2|TRBD2
TGTGCCAGCAGCTCGACTAGCATTAAGACCCAGTACTTC
CASSSTSIKTQYF
>TRBJ1-2|TRBV19|NA
TGTGCCAGTAGTCACTCCGGGTCCTCAGCTAACTATGGCTACACCTTC
CASSHSGSSANYGYTF
>TRBJ2-1|TRBV7-9|TRBD1
TGTGCCAGCAGCTTAGCCGACAGGGGCAATTACAATGAGCAGTTCTTC
CASSLADRGNYNEQFF
>TRBJ2-1|TRBV3-1/TRBV3-2|NA
TGTGCCAGCAGCCCCAGACCAACAGGTGCCGATGAGCAGTTCTTC
CASSPRPTGADEQFF
>TRBJ2-1|TRBV5-1|TRBD2
TGCGCCAGCAGCACAACGGGAGGGCCTTTATACAATGAGCAGTTCTTC
CASSTTGGPLYNEQFF
>TRBJ2-2|TRBV10-1|NA
TGCGCCAGCAGTGGGCGGCGGGACACCGGGGAGCTGTTTTTT
CASSGRRDTGELFF
>TRBJ2-3|TRBV3-1/TRBV3-2|NA
TGTGCCAGCAGCCAAGTTACGGGACACACAGATACGCAGTATTTT
CASSQVTGHTDTQYF
>TRBJ2-7|TRBV19|NA
TGTGCCAGTAGTATGGGTAGCGCCGAGCAGTACTTC
CASSMGSAEQYF
>TRBJ2-3|TRBV5-4|NA
TGTGCCAGCCCCTTGGGAGCCGAAGCTAGGACACCCACAGATACGCAGTATTTT
CASPLGAEARTPTDTQYF
>TRBJ2-3|TRBV5-1|TRBD2
TGCGCCAGCAGCGGGGGAACTAGCGGGAGACCAGATACGCAGTATTTT
CASSGGTSGRPDTQYF
>TRBJ1-6|TRBV1|NA
TGCACCAGCAGCCCGGGGTGCACAGGGAGCTCCTATAATTCACCCCTCCACTTT
CTSSPGCTGSSYNSPLHF